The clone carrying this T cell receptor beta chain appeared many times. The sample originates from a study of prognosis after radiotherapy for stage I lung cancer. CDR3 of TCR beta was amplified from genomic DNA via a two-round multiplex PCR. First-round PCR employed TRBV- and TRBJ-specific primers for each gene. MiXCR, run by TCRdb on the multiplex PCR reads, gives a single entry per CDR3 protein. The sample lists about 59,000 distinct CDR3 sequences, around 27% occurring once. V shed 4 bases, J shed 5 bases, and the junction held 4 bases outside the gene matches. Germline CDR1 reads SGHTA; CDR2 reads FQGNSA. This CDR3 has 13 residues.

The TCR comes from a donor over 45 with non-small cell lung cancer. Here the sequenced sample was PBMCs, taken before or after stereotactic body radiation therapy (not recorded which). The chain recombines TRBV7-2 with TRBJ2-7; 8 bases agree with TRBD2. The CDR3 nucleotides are TGTGCCAGCAGCTCCCGGGGGGGCCACGAGCAGTACTTC. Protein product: CASSSRGGHEQYF.